A selection of T cell receptor beta chains follows, all from one sample in a study of cytomegalovirus exposure and HLA in healthy donors. Measured with immunoSEQ multiplex PCR; TCRdb has only the in-frame clones, and not every one. The sample lists under 200,000 clones, over 75% occurring once. Sequencing was done on a sample of PBMCs. These receptors were taken from a woman aged 45-60 years in good health and CMV-seronegative. Both conserved end residues are part of each CDR3. A D gene is named only where the DNA matches it firmly. Expanded clones get a size class; other rows say once, few or many, or leave the size out.

J,D,V,size,CDR3,DNA
TRBJ2-5,NA,TRBV10-3,NA,CAISDSGGLYF,TGTGCCATCAGTGACTCAGGGGGGTTGTACTTC
TRBJ2-3,NA,TRBV18,few,CASSPVRIDRGSTDTQYF,TGTGCCAGCTCACCAGTCAGAATTGACAGAGGCTCCACAGATACGCAGTATTTT
TRBJ2-7,TRBD1,TRBV7-6,NA,CASSLHGTGGHEQYF,TGTGCCAGCAGCTTACATGGGACAGGGGGCCACGAGCAGTACTTC
TRBJ2-5,NA,TRBV11-2,NA,CASSLGGVETQYF,TGTGCCAGCAGCTTAGGGGGGGTTGAGACCCAGTACTTC
TRBJ2-3,TRBD2,TRBV7-9,few,CASSKEGGTSGTQYF,TGTGCCAGCAGCAAAGAAGGGGGGACTAGTGGTACGCAGTATTTT
TRBJ2-1,NA,TRBV2,NA,CASQGLSYNEQFF,TGTGCCAGTCAGGGACTCAGCTACAATGAGCAGTTCTTC
TRBJ1-2,TRBD1,TRBV28,once,CACSRDSLSANYGYTF,TGTGCCTGTTCGCGGGACAGCCTCTCAGCTAACTATGGCTACACCTTC
TRBJ2-1,NA,TRBV7-8,NA,CASSSRGVITYNEQFF,TGTGCCAGCAGCAGTCGAGGCGTGATAACCTACAATGAGCAGTTCTTC
TRBJ2-2,NA,TRBV4-1,NA,CASSHERGQYTGELFF,TGCGCCAGCAGCCATGAAAGAGGACAGTACACCGGGGAGCTGTTTTTT
TRBJ2-7,TRBD1,TRBV6-5,NA,CATQERTGDEQYF,TGTGCCACTCAAGAGCGGACAGGGGACGAGCAGTACTTC
TRBJ2-2,TRBD2,TRBV9,NA,CASSAELGRGGRFTGELFF,TGTGCCAGCAGCGCGGAGTTGGGGCGGGGGGGAAGGTTTACCGGGGAGCTGTTTTTT
TRBJ2-7,TRBD2,TRBV7-6,NA,CASSLYPSGTYEQYF,TGTGCCAGCAGCTTATACCCTAGCGGAACCTACGAGCAGTACTTC
TRBJ2-1,TRBD1,TRBV4-3,NA,CASSYLRGQGAKEQFF,TGCGCCAGCAGCTACCTTAGGGGACAGGGGGCAAAGGAGCAGTTCTTC
TRBJ2-3,NA,TRBV6-5,NA,CASKLPSTDTQYF,TGTGCCAGCAAACTCCCTAGCACAGATACGCAGTATTTT
TRBJ2-7,NA,TRBV9,NA,CASSVVAWGEQYF,TGTGCCAGCAGCGTAGTAGCGTGGGGCGAGCAGTACTTC
TRBJ2-2,TRBD2,TRBV28,NA,CASSLLAGPELFF,TGTGCCAGCAGTTTACTAGCGGGCCCGGAGCTGTTTTTT
TRBJ2-7,TRBD1,TRBV18,NA,CASSPPGQGAPYEQYF,TGTGCCAGCTCACCACCGGGACAGGGGGCGCCATACGAGCAGTACTTC
TRBJ2-3,TRBD1,TRBV6-5,once,CASSAPGQGTDTQYF,TGTGCCAGCAGTGCCCCGGGACAGGGGACAGATACGCAGTATTTT
TRBJ2-3,NA,TRBV7-9,NA,CASTSEVDTQYF,TGTGCCAGCACCTCTGAGGTAGATACGCAGTATTTT
TRBJ1-5,NA,TRBV5-1,NA,CASSLSGGNQPQHF,TGCGCCAGCAGCTTGTCGGGGGGCAATCAGCCCCAGCATTTT
TRBJ2-4,NA,TRBV15,NA,CATEQGPKNIQYF,TGTGCCACCGAACAGGGCCCCAAAAACATTCAGTACTTC
TRBJ2-1,TRBD2,TRBV7-7,NA,CASSSTFTGGEGQFF,TGTGCCAGCAGCTCTACGTTCACGGGGGGGGAAGGGCAGTTCTTC
TRBJ1-2,NA,TRBV5-1,NA,CASRSGNYGYTF,TGCGCCAGCAGGTCGGGAAACTATGGCTACACCTTC
TRBJ2-7,NA,TRBV28,once,CASSRLQGPTYEQYF,TGTGCCAGCAGCCGCCTCCAGGGTCCAACCTACGAGCAGTACTTC
TRBJ2-5,TRBD2,TRBV19,NA,CASSLTPSGGAETQYF,TGTGCCAGTAGCCTCACACCTAGCGGGGGAGCGGAGACCCAGTACTTC
TRBJ2-3,TRBD2,TRBV28,NA,CASSLPSGGVPDTQYF,TGTGCCAGCAGTTTGCCGAGCGGGGGGGTCCCAGATACGCAGTATTTT
TRBJ2-3,NA,TRBV21-1,once,CASSKGSTSGGLGAQYF,TGTGCCAGCAGCAAAGGTTCAACTAGCGGGGGACTGGGGGCGCAGTATTTT
TRBJ2-2,TRBD2,TRBV10-1,NA,CASSGTSAGELFF,TGCGCCAGCAGTGGAACTAGCGCCGGGGAGCTGTTTTTT
TRBJ2-1,TRBD1,TRBV5-1,once,CASGRPGQGYNEQFF,TGCGCCAGCGGACGACCGGGACAGGGTTACAATGAGCAGTTCTTC
TRBJ1-3,TRBD1,TRBV4-2,NA,CASSQVTGAGNTIYF,TGTGCCAGCAGCCAAGTTACAGGGGCGGGAAACACCATATATTTT
TRBJ2-2,NA,TRBV27,NA,CASSLQGITGELFF,TGTGCCAGCAGTTTGCAGGGGATCACCGGGGAGCTGTTTTTT
TRBJ2-3,TRBD1,TRBV29-1,NA,CSVEGGTGPDTQYF,TGCAGCGTTGAAGGGGGGACAGGGCCAGATACGCAGTATTTT
TRBJ1-1,NA,TRBV7-9,few,CASSRSGGGGEAFF,TGTGCCAGCAGCCGCTCCGGTGGGGGCGGTGAAGCTTTCTTT
TRBJ1-5,NA,TRBV2,NA,CASRGAARSNQPQHF,TGTGCCAGCAGAGGGGCGGCTAGGAGCAATCAGCCCCAGCATTTT
TRBJ2-5,TRBD2,TRBV18,NA,CASSWTGTSGQTQYF,TGTGCCAGCTCTTGGACCGGGACTAGCGGGCAGACCCAGTACTTC
TRBJ1-2,NA,TRBV9,NA,CASSVTPFRLREGGYTF,TGTGCCAGCAGCGTAACCCCATTCCGCCTCCGGGAGGGTGGCTACACCTTC
TRBJ1-1,NA,TRBV20-1,NA,CSANFGISAFF,TGCAGTGCTAACTTTGGTATCTCAGCTTTCTTT
TRBJ1-4,TRBD1,TRBV5-1,NA,CASSLAGQTNEKLFF,TGCGCCAGCAGCTTGGCGGGACAGACAAATGAAAAACTGTTTTTT
TRBJ1-3,NA,TRBV28,NA,CASSLTTRSGDGNTIYF,TGTGCCAGCAGTTTAACAACGCGGAGTGGAGATGGAAACACCATATATTTT
TRBJ1-1,TRBD1,TRBV30,NA,CAWSAQGAGAFF,TGTGCCTGGAGTGCACAGGGGGCTGGAGCTTTCTTT
TRBJ1-6,NA,TRBV7-8,NA,CASSLAPWGGSPLHF,TGTGCCAGCAGCTTAGCGCCGTGGGGAGGCTCACCCCTCCACTTT
TRBJ1-2,NA,TRBV5-4,few,CASSSVVDRIVYTF,TGTGCCAGCAGCTCGGTCGTCGACAGGATAGTCTACACCTTC
TRBJ2-7,TRBD2,TRBV18,NA,CASSPPMRSGGGEQYF,TGTGCCAGCTCACCCCCCATGCGTAGCGGGGGCGGCGAGCAGTACTTC
TRBJ2-7,TRBD1,TRBV5-6,NA,CASSWDRVAEQYF,TGTGCCAGCAGTTGGGACAGGGTGGCCGAGCAGTACTTC
TRBJ2-3,TRBD1,TRBV7-9,NA,CASSLNPDRGTPQYF,TGTGCCAGCAGCTTAAATCCGGACAGGGGCACGCCGCAGTATTTT
TRBJ1-3,NA,TRBV30,once,CAWSVTGSSGNTIYF,TGTGCCTGGAGTGTAACGGGGAGCTCTGGAAACACCATATATTTT